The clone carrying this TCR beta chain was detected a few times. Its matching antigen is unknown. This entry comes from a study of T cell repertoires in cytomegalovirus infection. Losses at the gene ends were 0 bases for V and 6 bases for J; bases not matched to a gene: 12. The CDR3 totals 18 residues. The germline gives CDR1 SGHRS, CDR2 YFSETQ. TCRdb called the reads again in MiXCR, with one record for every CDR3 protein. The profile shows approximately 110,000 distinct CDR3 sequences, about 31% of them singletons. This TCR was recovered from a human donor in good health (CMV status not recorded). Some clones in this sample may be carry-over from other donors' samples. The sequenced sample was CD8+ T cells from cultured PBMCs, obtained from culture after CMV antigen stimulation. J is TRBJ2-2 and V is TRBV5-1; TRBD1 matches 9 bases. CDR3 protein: CASSLEGPGQGDPGELFF. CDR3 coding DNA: TGCGCCAGCAGCTTGGAGGGCCCGGGACAGGGAGACCCCGGGGAGCTGTTTTTT.